These 7 T cell receptor beta chains share one sample of origin, sequenced in a study of response to subunit inactivated influenza vaccine. TCRdb used MiXCR to reprocess the RT-PCR reads, holding one entry per CDR3 protein. Counted here are about 520,000 distinct CDR3 sequences, 9.5% to 13% occurring once; the ten biggest clones make up approximately 12%. Sequences were derived from PBMCs from blood, sampled 40 to 50 days after vaccination. The receptor source for this set is a man between 50 and 59 years old who received an inactivated influenza vaccine.

The rearrangement uses TRBV12-3 or TRBV12-4 and TRBJ2-3; D remains ambiguous. The V end was cut by 3 bases, the J end by 5 bases, with 9 bases between. The CDR3 is 13 amino acids. This CDR3 reads CASSFSTGDTQYF. The CDR3 region has the DNA TGTGCCAGCAGTTTCTCGACTGGAGATACGCAGTATTTT.

As DNA, the CDR3 is TGTGCCAGCAGTGAATTGACAACGGGAAGCTACAATGAGCAGTTCTTC. Translation: CASSELTTGSYNEQFF. The V gene is TRBV25-1, the J gene TRBJ2-1; weak D call: TRBD2 (5 bases). V lost 1 base and J lost 3, with 13 bases in between. CDR3 length: 16 residues. The V gene's germline CDR1 is MGHDK and CDR2 SYGVNS. Complete variable domain (other parts from reference TRBV25-1 and TRBJ2-1): EADIYQTPRYLVIGTGKKITLECSQTMGHDKMYWYQQDPGMELHLIHYSYGVNSTEKGDLSSESTVSRIRTEHFPLTLESARPSHTSQYLCASSELTTGSYNEQFFGPGTRLTVL.

This clonotype was seen many times. The chain is built from TRBV29-1 and TRBJ2-7; 8 nucleotides agree with TRBD1. The germline V gene has CDR1 SQVTM and CDR2 ANQGSEA. Germline trimming cut 4 bases from V and 6 bases from J; bases unmatched to any gene: 11. The CDR3 length is 14 residues. The CDR3 is CSVATRDRGSEQYF. The CDR3, as DNA: TGCAGCGTTGCTACCCGAGACAGGGGATCCGAGCAGTACTTC.

This clonotype was picked up many times. This chain links TRBV7-9 with TRBJ2-7; D might be TRBD1 or TRBD2, each matching 5 bases. Germline V gives CDR1 SEHNR, CDR2 FQNEAQ (reference sequence). The CDR3 has 14 amino acids. The ends were cut back, 5 bases at V and 5 bases at J, with 16 bases in the middle. The CDR3 DNA reads TGTGCCAGCAGCCCGGGGCGGTCCGGGAACGAGCAGTACTTC. Protein: CASSPGRSGNEQYF.

The chain combines TRBV5-1 with TRBJ1-2, with TRBD1 matching over 7 bases. The CDR3 extends over 16 amino acids. The V gene end was trimmed by 4 bases and the J gene end by 1 base; junction bases not matched to a gene: 10. CDR1 is SGHRS, CDR2 YFSETQ, per germline. The chain's CDR3 is CASSVGQAWGNYGYTF. The CDR3 region has the DNA TGCGCCAGCAGCGTCGGACAGGCATGGGGTAACTATGGCTACACCTTC. The full variable domain, rest sourced from reference TRBV5-1 and TRBJ1-2, is KAGVTQTPRYLIKTRGQQVTLSCSPISGHRSVSWYQQTPGQGLQFLFEYFSETQRNKGNFPGRFSGRQFSNSRSEMNVSTLELGDSALYLCASSVGQAWGNYGYTFGSGTRLTVV.

The chain carries TRBV6-1 and TRBJ2-1, with D perhaps TRBD1 (6 bases). CDR1 is MNHNS and CDR2 is SASEGT in the germline V gene. The CDR3 covers 12 residues. V was cut by 2 bases and J by 8 bases, with 7 bases left in between. The CDR3 nucleotides read TGTGCCAGCAGTGAAAAGGGGGATGAGCAGTTCTTC. This sequence encodes CASSEKGDEQFF.

This clonotype was found many times. The chain recombines TRBV6-1 with TRBJ1-3; D gene unclear. CDR1 MNHNS and CDR2 SASEGT come from the germline V gene. V lost 2 bases to trimming and J lost 4 bases, with 12 bases between them. The CDR3 totals 15 residues. CDR3 DNA sequence: TGTGCCAGCAGTGAAAATACAGTAGACGGAAACACCATATATTTT. It encodes CASSENTVDGNTIYF.